Below, one TCR beta chain is given with its context. The antigen is undetermined. This CDR3 is built from 17 residues. With 1 base clipped from V and 2 bases from J, the junction kept 5 bases outside the gene matches. Looked up from germline, CDR1 is MNHEY and CDR2 is SMNVEV (reference sequence). The record originates from a study of T cell repertoires in cytomegalovirus infection. As for the study in general: CMV epitopes that were recently identified and HLA-C-restricted were used alongside well-studied HLA-B-restricted ones. Matching HLA type and CMV infection were both indicated by public TCR beta signatures. General observations from the study: Public TCR beta family frequency separated CMV-and-HLA carriers, including in an independent cohort. Dominating the ex vivo response were HLA-C-restricted CMV-specific TCR beta clonotypes.

TCRdb reprocessed the reads via MiXCR and lists one record per CDR3 protein. The data hold some 800,000 distinct CDR3 sequences, with approximately 29% observed a single time. Sequenced material: cultured CD8+ T cells from PBMCs, taken from culture after CMV antigen stimulation. This clonotype was sampled from a human donor in good health (CMV status not recorded). Some clones in this sample may be carry-over from other donors' samples. This chain links TRBV27 with TRBJ2-1, with 10 bases lining up with TRBD2. The CDR3 bases are TGTGCCAGCAGTTTATATTCCGGGACTAGCGCCTACAATGAGCAGTTCTTC. This sequence encodes CASSLYSGTSAYNEQFF.